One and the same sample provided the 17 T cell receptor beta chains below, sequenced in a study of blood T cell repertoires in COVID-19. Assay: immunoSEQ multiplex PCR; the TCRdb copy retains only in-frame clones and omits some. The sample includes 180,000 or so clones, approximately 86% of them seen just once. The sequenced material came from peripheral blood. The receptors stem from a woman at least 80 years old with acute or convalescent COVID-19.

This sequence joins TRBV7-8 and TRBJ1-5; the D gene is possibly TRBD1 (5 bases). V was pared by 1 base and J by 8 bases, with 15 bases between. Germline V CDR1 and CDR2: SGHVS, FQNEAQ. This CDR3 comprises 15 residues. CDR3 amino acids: CASSLGGTGGEPQHF. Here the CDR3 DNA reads TGTGCCAGCAGCTTAGGGGGGACCGGGGGGGAGCCCCAGCATTTT.

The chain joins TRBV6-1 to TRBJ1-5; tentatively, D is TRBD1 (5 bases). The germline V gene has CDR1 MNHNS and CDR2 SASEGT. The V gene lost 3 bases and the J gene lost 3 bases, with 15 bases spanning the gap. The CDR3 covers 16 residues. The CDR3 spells CASSDLDSAFNQPQHF. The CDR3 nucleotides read TGTGCCAGCAGTGACCTCGACAGCGCCTTCAATCAGCCCCAGCATTTT.

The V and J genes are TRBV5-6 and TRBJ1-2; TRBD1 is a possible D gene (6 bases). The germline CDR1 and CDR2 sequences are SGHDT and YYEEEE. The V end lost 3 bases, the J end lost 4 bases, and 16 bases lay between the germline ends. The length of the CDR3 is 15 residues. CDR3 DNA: TGTGCCAGCAGCTGGACCGGGACATTCGGCTATGGCTACACCTTC. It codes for CASSWTGTFGYGYTF. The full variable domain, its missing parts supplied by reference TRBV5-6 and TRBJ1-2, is DAGVTQSPTHLIKTRGQQVTLRCSPKSGHDTVSWYQQALGQGPQFIFQYYEEEERQRGNFPDRFSGHQFPNYSSELNVNALLLGDSALYLCASSWTGTFGYGYTFGSGTRLTVV.

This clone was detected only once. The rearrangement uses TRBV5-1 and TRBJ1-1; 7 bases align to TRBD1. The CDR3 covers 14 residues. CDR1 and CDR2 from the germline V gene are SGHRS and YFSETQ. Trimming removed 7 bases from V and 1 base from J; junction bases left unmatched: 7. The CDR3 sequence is CASQDRAPNTEAFF. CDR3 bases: TGCGCCAGCCAAGACAGGGCACCGAACACTGAAGCTTTCTTT. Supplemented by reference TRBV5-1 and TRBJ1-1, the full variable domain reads KAGVTQTPRYLIKTRGQQVTLSCSPISGHRSVSWYQQTPGQGLQFLFEYFSETQRNKGNFPGRFSGRQFSNSRSEMNVSTLELGDSALYLCASQDRAPNTEAFFGQGTRLTVV.

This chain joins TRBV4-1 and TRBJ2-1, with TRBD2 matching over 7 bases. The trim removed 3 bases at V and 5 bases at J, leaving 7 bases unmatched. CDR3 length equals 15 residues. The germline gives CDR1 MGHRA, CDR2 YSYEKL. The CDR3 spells CASSHRLADNNEQFF. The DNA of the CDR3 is TGCGCCAGCAGCCACCGGCTAGCGGACAACAATGAGCAGTTCTTC.

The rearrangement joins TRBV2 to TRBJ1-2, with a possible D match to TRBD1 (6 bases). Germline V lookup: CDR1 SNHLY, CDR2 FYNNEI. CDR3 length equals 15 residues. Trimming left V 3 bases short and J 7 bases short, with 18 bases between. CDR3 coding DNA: TGTGCCAGCAGTGAGCGAAACATAAAAGGGGGTGGCTACACCTTC. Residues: CASSERNIKGGGYTF.

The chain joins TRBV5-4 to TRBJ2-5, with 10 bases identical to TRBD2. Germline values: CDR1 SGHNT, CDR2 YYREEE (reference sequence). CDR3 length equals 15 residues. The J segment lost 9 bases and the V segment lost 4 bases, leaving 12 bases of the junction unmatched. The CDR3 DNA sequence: TGTGCCAGCAGCCCCGGGACTAGCGCCCAGCTGGCCCAGTACTTC. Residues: CASSPGTSAQLAQYF. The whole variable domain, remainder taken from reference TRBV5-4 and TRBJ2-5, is ETGVTQSPTHLIKTRGQQVTLRCSSQSGHNTVSWYQQALGQGPQFIFQYYREEENGRGNFPPRFSGLQFPNYSSELNVNALELDDSALYLCASSPGTSAQLAQYFGPGTRLLVL.

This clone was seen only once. CDR3: CASSEEKDRKVIGNQPQHF. CDR3 coding DNA: TGCGCCAGCAGTGAAGAAAAGGACAGGAAGGTAATAGGGAATCAGCCCCAGCATTTT. The chain has TRBV10-2 and TRBJ1-5; 7 positions match TRBD1. From germline, CDR1 is WSHSY and CDR2 SAAADI. After removal of 3 bases from V and 4 bases from J, the junction contained 18 bases not matched to a gene. The CDR3 is made up of 19 amino acids.

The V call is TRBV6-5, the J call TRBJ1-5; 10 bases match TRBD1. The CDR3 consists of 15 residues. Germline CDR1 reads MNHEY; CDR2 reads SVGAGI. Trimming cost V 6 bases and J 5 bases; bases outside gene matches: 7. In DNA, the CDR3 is TGTGCCAGCAGCCCCGGACAGGGGGAGTATCAGCCCCAGCATTTT. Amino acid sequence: CASSPGQGEYQPQHF.

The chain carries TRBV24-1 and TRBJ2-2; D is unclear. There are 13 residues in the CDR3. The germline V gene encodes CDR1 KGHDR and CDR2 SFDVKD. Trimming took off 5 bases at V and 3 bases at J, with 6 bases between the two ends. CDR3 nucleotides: TGTGCCACCAGTGCTATGGACACCGGGGAGCTGTTTTTT. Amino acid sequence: CATSAMDTGELFF.

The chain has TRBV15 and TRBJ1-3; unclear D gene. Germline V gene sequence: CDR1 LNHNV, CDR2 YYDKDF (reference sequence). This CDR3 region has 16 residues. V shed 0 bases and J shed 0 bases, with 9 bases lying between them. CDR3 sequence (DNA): TGTGCCACCAGCAGAGATGGCGGAAACTCTGGAAACACCATATATTTT. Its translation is CATSRDGGNSGNTIYF. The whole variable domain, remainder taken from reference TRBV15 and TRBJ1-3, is DAMVIQNPRYQVTQFGKPVTLSCSQTLNHNVMYWYQQKSSQAPKLLFHYYDKDFNNEADTPDNFQSRRPNTSFCFLDIRSPGLGDTAMYLCATSRDGGNSGNTIYFGEGSWLTVV.

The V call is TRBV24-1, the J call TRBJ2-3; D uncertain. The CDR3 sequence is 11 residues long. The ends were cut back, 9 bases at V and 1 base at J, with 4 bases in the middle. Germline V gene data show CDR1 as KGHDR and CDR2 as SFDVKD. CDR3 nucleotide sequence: TGTGCCACCGCAGGCACAGATACGCAGTATTTT. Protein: CATAGTDTQYF.

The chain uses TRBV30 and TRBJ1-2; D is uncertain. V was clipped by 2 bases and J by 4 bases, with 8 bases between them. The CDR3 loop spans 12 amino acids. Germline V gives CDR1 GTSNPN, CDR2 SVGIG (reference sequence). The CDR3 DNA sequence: TGTGCCTGGAGTCCCCACGGCTATGGCTACACCTTC. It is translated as CAWSPHGYGYTF.

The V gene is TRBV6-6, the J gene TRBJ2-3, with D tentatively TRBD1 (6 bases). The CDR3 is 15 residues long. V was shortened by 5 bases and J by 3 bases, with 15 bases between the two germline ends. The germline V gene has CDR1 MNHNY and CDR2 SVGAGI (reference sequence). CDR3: CASSPTLQGTDTQYF. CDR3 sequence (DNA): TGTGCCAGCAGTCCTACCCTACAGGGAACAGATACGCAGTATTTT.

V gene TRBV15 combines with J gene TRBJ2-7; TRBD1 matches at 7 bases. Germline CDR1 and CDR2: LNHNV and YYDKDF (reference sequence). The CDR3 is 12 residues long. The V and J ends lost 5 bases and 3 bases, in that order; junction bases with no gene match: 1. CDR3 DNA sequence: TGTGCCACCAGCGCAGGGGGCTACGAGCAGTACTTC. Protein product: CATSAGGYEQYF. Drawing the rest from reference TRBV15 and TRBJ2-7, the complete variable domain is DAMVIQNPRYQVTQFGKPVTLSCSQTLNHNVMYWYQQKSSQAPKLLFHYYDKDFNNEADTPDNFQSRRPNTSFCFLDIRSPGLGDTAMYLCATSAGGYEQYFGPGTRLTVT.

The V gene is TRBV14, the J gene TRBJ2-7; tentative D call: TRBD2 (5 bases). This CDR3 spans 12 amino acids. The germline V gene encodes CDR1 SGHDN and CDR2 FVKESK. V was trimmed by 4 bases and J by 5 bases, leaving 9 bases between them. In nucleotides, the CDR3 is TGTGCCAGCAGCCGAGGGTGGCACGAGCAGTACTTC. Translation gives CASSRGWHEQYF.

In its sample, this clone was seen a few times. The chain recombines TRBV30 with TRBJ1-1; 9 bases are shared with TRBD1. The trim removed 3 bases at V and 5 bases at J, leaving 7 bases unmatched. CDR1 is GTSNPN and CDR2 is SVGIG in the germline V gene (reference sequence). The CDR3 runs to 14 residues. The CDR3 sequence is CAWSGQGRGTEAFF. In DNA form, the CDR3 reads TGTGCCTGGAGCGGACAGGGGAGGGGAACTGAAGCTTTCTTT.